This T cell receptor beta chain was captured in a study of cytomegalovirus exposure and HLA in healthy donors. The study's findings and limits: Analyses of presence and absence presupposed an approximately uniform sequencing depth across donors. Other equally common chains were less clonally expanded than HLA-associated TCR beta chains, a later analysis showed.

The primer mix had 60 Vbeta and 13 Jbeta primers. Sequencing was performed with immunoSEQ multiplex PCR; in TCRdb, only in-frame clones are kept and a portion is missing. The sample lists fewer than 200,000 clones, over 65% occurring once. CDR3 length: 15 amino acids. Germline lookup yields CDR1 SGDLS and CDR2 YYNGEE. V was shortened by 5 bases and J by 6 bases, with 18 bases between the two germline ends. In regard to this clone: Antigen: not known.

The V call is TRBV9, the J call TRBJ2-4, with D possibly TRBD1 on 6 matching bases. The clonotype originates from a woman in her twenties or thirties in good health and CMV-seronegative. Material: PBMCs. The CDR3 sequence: CASSRSSGTPNIQYF. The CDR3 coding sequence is TGTGCCAGCAGTAGGTCCTCCGGGACACCAAACATTCAGTACTTC.